Many counts were recorded for the clone carrying this TCR beta chain. iRepertoire HTBI primers and Arm-PCR of CDR3 regions built TCR beta libraries. One entry per CDR3 protein results from TCRdb running MiXCR on the multiplex PCR reads. This sample has hundreds of thousands of distinct CDR3 sequences, with less than 20% found just once. These data originate in a study of regulatory T cells in long-lasting Graves disease. As to time point: newly diagnosed GD, antithyroid drugs for less than 3 months. Generation of the TCR library employed RNA extracted from PBMCs. Source: peripheral blood mononuclear cells (PBMCs), taken at new diagnosis, from a patient treated with antithyroid drugs. The clonotype originates from a female donor with Graves disease.

The CDR3 coding sequence is TGTGCCAGCAGCCCCACCGGCTCCTACGAGCAGTACTTC. Translated, it gives CASSPTGSYEQYF. The V call is TRBV14, the J call TRBJ2-7; D unresolved. CDR1 is SGHDN, CDR2 FVKESK, per germline. Trimming removed 4 bases from V and 0 bases from J, with 7 bases in between. The CDR3 contains 13 residues.